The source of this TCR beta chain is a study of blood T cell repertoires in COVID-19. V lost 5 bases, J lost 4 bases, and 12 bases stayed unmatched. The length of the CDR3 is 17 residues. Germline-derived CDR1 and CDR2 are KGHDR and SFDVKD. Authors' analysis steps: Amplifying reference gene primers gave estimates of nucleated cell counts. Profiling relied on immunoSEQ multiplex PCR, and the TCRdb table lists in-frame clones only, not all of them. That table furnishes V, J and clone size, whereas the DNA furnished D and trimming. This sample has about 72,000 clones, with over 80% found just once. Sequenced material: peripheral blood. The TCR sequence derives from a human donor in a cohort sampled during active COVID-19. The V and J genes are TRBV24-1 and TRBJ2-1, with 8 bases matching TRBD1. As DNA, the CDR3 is TGTGCCACCAGTGGTCCGGTTCCAGGGGGCACTTACAATGAGCAGTTCTTC. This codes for CATSGPVPGGTYNEQFF.